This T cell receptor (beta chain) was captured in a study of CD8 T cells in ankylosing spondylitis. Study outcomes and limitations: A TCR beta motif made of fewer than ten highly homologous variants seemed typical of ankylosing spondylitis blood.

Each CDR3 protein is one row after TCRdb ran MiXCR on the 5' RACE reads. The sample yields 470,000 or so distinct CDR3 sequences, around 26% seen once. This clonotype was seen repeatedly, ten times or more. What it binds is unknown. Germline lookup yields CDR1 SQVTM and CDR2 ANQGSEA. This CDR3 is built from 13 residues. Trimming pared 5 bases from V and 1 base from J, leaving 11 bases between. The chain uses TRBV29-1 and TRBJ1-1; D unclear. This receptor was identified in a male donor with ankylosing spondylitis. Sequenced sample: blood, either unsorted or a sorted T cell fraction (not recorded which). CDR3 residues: CSVSWGTNTEAFF. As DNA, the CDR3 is TGCAGCGTTAGTTGGGGAACGAACACTGAAGCTTTCTTT. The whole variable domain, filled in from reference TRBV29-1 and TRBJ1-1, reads SAVISQKPSRDICQRGTSLTIQCQVDSQVTMMFWYRQQPGQSLTLIATANQGSEATYESGFVIDKFPISRPNLTFSTLTVSNMSPEDSSIYLCSVSWGTNTEAFFGQGTRLTVV.